This is a list of T cell receptor beta chains from one sample in a study of blood T cell repertoires in COVID-19. TCRdb's table, derived via immunoSEQ multiplex PCR, lists solely in-frame clones and lacks some. Of about 76,000 clones in the sample, about 93% are singletons; the top ten hold roughly 5.8%. Sequenced sample: peripheral blood. The receptors derive from a human donor in a cohort sampled during active COVID-19. CDR3s include the opening cysteine and the closing phenylalanine or tryptophan. Fields, in order: CDR3 protein, J gene, clone size, CDR3 length, V gene. Only part of the rows carry a size: once, few, many, or a class if the clone is expanded.

CDR3: CASSYVVERWLYF
J: TRBJ2-4
size: NA
length: 13
V: TRBV6-2/TRBV6-3

CDR3: CASSLDWREQYF
J: TRBJ2-7
size: NA
length: 12
V: TRBV5-1

CDR3: CASSPGVQANTEAFF
J: TRBJ1-1
size: NA
length: 15
V: TRBV9

CDR3: CASSKETSRVTEAFF
J: TRBJ1-1
size: NA
length: 15
V: TRBV19

CDR3: CATSDSQGENTGELFF
J: TRBJ2-2
size: few
length: 16
V: TRBV24-1

CDR3: CASRDRARYSPLHF
J: TRBJ1-6
size: NA
length: 14
V: TRBV19

CDR3: CASSPTGRSYEQYF
J: TRBJ2-7
size: NA
length: 14
V: TRBV4-3

CDR3: CASSYASSYEQYF
J: TRBJ2-7
size: NA
length: 13
V: TRBV6-5

CDR3: CATQGQGGYGYTF
J: TRBJ1-2
size: NA
length: 13
V: TRBV19

CDR3: CASSPGWGGGANVLTF
J: TRBJ2-6
size: NA
length: 16
V: TRBV7-3

CDR3: CASSPDTSETQYF
J: TRBJ2-5
size: NA
length: 13
V: TRBV18

CDR3: CASSLTPRSSTEAFF
J: TRBJ1-1
size: few
length: 15
V: TRBV5-6

CDR3: CASSYPGQDRGLTASHTEAFF
J: TRBJ1-1
size: NA
length: 21
V: TRBV6-2/TRBV6-3

CDR3: CASWGQGANQPQHF
J: TRBJ1-5
size: NA
length: 14
V: TRBV19

CDR3: CATSRGQQIATDTQYF
J: TRBJ2-3
size: NA
length: 16
V: TRBV15

CDR3: CASSYGQSGANVLTF
J: TRBJ2-6
size: NA
length: 15
V: TRBV6-2/TRBV6-3

CDR3: CASSADQRGDTQYF
J: TRBJ2-3
size: NA
length: 14
V: TRBV9

CDR3: CASSPSGVTNTEAFF
J: TRBJ1-1
size: NA
length: 15
V: TRBV18

CDR3: CASSLGQGGYEQYF
J: TRBJ2-7
size: NA
length: 14
V: TRBV4-1

CDR3: CSAASGGTYEQYF
J: TRBJ2-7
size: NA
length: 13
V: TRBV29-1

CDR3: CSVRGGNTEAFF
J: TRBJ1-1
size: NA
length: 12
V: TRBV29-1

CDR3: CASRDRVTRTDTQYF
J: TRBJ2-3
size: NA
length: 15
V: TRBV2

CDR3: CAISEGTFEQFF
J: TRBJ2-1
size: NA
length: 12
V: TRBV10-3

CDR3: CASSSGTSSRSYNEQFF
J: TRBJ2-1
size: NA
length: 17
V: TRBV18

CDR3: CASSYLREYNSPLHF
J: TRBJ1-6
size: NA
length: 15
V: TRBV6-2/TRBV6-3

CDR3: CASSLGQGFTPLHF
J: TRBJ1-6
size: NA
length: 14
V: TRBV11-2

CDR3: CASSYRWRGDTEAFF
J: TRBJ1-1
size: NA
length: 15
V: TRBV6-5

CDR3: CASSQGTGMNIQYF
J: TRBJ2-4
size: NA
length: 14
V: TRBV3-1/TRBV3-2